This TCR beta chain originates from a study of blood T cell repertoires in COVID-19. As for the study in general: Sites in the United States, Italy and Spain provided acute and convalescent COVID-19 samples. PBMCs, B-cell-depleted T cells, or T cells were the source of the cDNA or gDNA that made up the material.

The J segment lost 5 bases and the V segment lost 11 bases, leaving 24 bases of the junction unmatched. From germline, CDR1 is LGHDT and CDR2 YNNKEL (reference sequence). The CDR3 is 18 residues long. As handled by the study authors: Amplification with reference gene primers provided the estimates of nucleated cell counts. Measured with immunoSEQ multiplex PCR; TCRdb has only the in-frame clones, and not every one. The V and J calls and the clone size are those of that table, but D and trimming were determined from the DNA. Of some 31,000 clones listed, almost 90% are singletons. Sequences were obtained from peripheral blood. The chain has TRBV3-1 (or the pseudogene TRBV3-2) and TRBJ2-3, with 8 bases matching TRBD2. The TCR sequence derives from a man aged 60-69 years with active COVID-19. CDR3 DNA sequence: TGTGCCGGACAAGACAGCCCCGACTGGAGCGGGGGTGAAGATACGCAGTATTTT. It yields the protein CAGQDSPDWSGGEDTQYF.